This TCR beta chain comes out of a study of CD4 and CD8 cells across lung adenocarcinoma regions (dated 2018 in TCRdb). Looking at the study overall: The study examined intratumor heterogeneity of the T cell receptor repertoire by comparing tumor centers with tumor margins.

Library prep was done by PCR. The reads were generated on a HiSeq X Ten. Clones were called with MiXCR by TCRdb after fastp trimmed the public reads at Q25, and only in-frame beta chains were retained. Entries are consolidated by CDR3 protein sequence, retaining the most common genes and DNA. This sample comprises about 11,000 distinct CDR3 sequences, less than 70% of them detected only once. The ten largest clones represent 88% of the sample. The donors were patients who had localized lung adenocarcinoma, which is a subtype of non-small cell lung cancer. Samples were obtained from the margins of localized lung adenocarcinomas. CD8+ T cells from tumor tissue were profiled separately from CD4+ T cells for TCR repertoire analysis. This clonotype showed up just a few times. Its antigen is not yet known. Base qualities are not recorded, but no much larger clone differs from it by a single base. Relative to germline, V is 6 bases shorter and J is 6 bases shorter, with 18 bases between their ends. The germline V gene specifies SGHTA as CDR1 and FQGTGA as CDR2. Reading from cysteine to phenylalanine, the CDR3 counts 15 amino acids. Only the CDR3 part of the read is kept: 45 bases, read in frame from the first base.

This sequence was found in a male donor with lung adenocarcinoma. The CD4 and CD8 labels of this study may be unreliable. The sample consisted of CD8+ T cells from the margin of a lung tumor. This specimen's cell subset or site label, per the study, means: tumor margin region. Recombination connected TRBV7-3 to TRBJ2-1, with TRBD2 perhaps the D gene, on 6 matching bases. The DNA sequence is TGTGCCAGCAGGTTTAGCGGTGGGGCGCCCAATGAGCAGTTCTTC. This encodes CASRFSGGAPNEQFF.